A selection of T cell receptor beta chains follows, all from one sample in a study of human T cells and chemical hapten exposure. TCRdb processed the RACE reads anew with MiXCR; each CDR3 protein has one entry. The table includes some 91,000 distinct CDR3 sequences, around 12% detected once. Sequencing was performed on whole blood, taken in connection with sensitization to the hapten diphenylcyclopropenone (DPC). These receptors all stem from a woman in her forties with alopecia areata. Some clones in this sample may be carry-over from other donors' samples. CDR3s include the opening cysteine and the closing phenylalanine or tryptophan. The order of the fields is clone size, V gene, D gene, J gene, CDR3 length, CDR3 protein, CDR3 DNA. A D gene is named only where the DNA matches it firmly. Size is omitted from some rows. Given values are once, few, many or a class for expanded clones.

>few|TRBV27|.|TRBJ2-4|13
CASSLNAQNIQYF
TGTGCCAGCAGTTTAAACGCCCAAAACATTCAGTACTTC
>many|TRBV5-1|.|TRBJ2-3|13
CASSLGLTDTQYF
TGCGCCAGCAGCTTAGGACTCACAGATACGCAGTATTTT
>few|TRBV6-6|.|TRBJ2-3|16
CASSYFGQGSTDTQYF
TGTGCCAGCAGTTATTTCGGTCAGGGGAGCACAGATACGCAGTATTTT
>.|TRBV3-1|.|TRBJ2-6|18
CASSQQPGTSSGANVLTF
TGTGCCAGCAGCCAACAACCCGGGACCTCCTCTGGGGCCAACGTCCTGACTTTC
>.|TRBV10-3|TRBD1|TRBJ2-5|12
CASTGDQETQYF
TGTGCCTCTACAGGGGACCAAGAGACCCAGTACTTC
>many|TRBV18|.|TRBJ1-5|16
CASSPPKGRDSQPQHF
TGTGCCAGCTCACCACCGAAAGGGAGGGATTCTCAGCCCCAGCATTTT
>.|TRBV7-3|.|TRBJ1-1|14
CASSSSGVDTEAFF
TGTGCCAGCAGCTCCTCGGGGGTGGACACTGAAGCTTTCTTT
>.|TRBV28|.|TRBJ1-5|15
CASSLLSQGNQPQHF
TGTGCCAGCAGTTTATTGAGCCAGGGCAATCAGCCCCAGCATTTT
>.|TRBV5-6|.|TRBJ2-2|15
CASSLAPIDTGELFF
TGTGCCAGCAGCCTAGCCCCCATTGACACCGGGGAGCTGTTTTTT
>.|TRBV6-2/TRBV6-3|TRBD1|TRBJ2-1|13
CAEGQGYMSEQFF
TGTGCTGAGGGACAGGGTTATATGAGTGAGCAGTTCTTC